This T cell receptor beta chain was profiled in a study of T cells in localized non-small cell lung cancer. The CDR3 is 15 amino acids. Germline CDR1 and CDR2: GTSNPN and SVGIG (reference sequence). Trimming took off 4 bases at V and 4 bases at J, with 19 bases between the two ends. Using immunoSEQ multiplex PCR, the repertoire was profiled, and TCRdb retains in-frame clones only, with some absent. The sample consists of tens of thousands of clones, about 87% of them appearing once. The J gene is TRBJ1-1, the V gene TRBV30, with D maybe TRBD1 (5 bases). The sequencing here drew on peripheral blood, taken before any cancer treatment. The sequence was obtained from a male donor older than 55 with stage I lung adenocarcinoma. CDR3 loop: CAWTPTEAGGTEAFF. Here the CDR3 DNA reads TGTGCCTGGACCCCGACCGAAGCGGGGGGCACTGAAGCTTTCTTT.